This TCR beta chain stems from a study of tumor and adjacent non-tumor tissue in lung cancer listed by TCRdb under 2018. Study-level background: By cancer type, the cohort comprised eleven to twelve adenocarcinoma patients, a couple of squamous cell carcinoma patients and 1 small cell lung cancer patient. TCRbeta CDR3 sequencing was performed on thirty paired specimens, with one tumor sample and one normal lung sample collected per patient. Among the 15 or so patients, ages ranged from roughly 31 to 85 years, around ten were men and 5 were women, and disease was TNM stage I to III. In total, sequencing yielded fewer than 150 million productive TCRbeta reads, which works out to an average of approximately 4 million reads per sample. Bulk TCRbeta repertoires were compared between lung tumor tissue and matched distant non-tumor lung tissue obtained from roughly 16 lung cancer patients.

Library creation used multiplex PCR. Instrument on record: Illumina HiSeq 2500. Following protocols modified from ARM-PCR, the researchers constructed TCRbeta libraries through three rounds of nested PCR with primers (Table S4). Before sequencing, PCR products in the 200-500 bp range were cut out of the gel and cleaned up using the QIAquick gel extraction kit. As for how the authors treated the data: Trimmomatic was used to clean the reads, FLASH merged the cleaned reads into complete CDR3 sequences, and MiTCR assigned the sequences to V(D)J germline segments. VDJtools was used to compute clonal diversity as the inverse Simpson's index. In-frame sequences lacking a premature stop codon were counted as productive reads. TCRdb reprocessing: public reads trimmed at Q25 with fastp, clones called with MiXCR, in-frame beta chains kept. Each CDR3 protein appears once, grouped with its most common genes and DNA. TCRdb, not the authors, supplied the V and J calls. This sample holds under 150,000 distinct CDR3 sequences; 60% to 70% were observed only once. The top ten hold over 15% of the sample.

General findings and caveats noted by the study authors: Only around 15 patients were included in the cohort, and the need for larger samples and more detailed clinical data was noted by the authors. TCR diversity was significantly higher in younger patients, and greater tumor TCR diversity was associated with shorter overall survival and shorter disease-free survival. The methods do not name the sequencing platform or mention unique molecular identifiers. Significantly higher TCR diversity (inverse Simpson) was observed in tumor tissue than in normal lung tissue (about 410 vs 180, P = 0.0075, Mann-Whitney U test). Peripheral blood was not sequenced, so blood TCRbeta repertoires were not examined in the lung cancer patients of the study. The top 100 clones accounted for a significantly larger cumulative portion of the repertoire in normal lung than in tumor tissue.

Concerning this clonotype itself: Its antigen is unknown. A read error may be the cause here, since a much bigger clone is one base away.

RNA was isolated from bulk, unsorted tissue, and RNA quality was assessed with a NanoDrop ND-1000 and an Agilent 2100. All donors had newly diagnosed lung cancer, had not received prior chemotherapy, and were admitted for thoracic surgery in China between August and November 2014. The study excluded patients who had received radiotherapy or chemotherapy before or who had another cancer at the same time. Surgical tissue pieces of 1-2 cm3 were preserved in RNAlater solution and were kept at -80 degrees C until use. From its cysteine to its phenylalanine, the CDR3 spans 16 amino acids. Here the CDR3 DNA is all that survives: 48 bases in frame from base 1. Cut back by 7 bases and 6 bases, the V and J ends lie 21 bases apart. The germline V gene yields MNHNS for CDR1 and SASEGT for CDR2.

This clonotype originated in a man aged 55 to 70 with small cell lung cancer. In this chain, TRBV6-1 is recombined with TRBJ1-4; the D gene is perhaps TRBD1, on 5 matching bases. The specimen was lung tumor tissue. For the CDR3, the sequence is CASIPQTSLGDEKLFF. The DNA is TGTGCCAGCATCCCTCAGACTTCACTAGGGGATGAAAAACTGTTTTTT.